The 26 T cell receptor beta chains listed next were all sequenced from one sample in a study of cytomegalovirus exposure and HLA in healthy donors. PCR primers comprised 60 Vbeta and 13 Jbeta primers. Generated by immunoSEQ multiplex PCR, the TCRdb table keeps only in-frame clones and is missing some. Of about 200,000 clones listed, approximately 78% are singletons. Specimen: PBMCs. These receptors came from a man aged 25-45 years in good health and CMV-seronegative.

The chain links TRBV13 to TRBJ1-1; D is ambiguous. V lost 3 bases and J 1 base, leaving 12 bases between the germline ends. CDR3 length equals 15 residues. Germline CDR1 PRHDT, CDR2 FYEKMQ (reference sequence). CDR3 sequence reads: CASSFGLGRNTEAFF. The CDR3 DNA sequence: TGTGCCAGCAGCTTTGGGTTGGGGAGGAACACTGAAGCTTTCTTT.

This chain joins TRBV4-3 and TRBJ2-3; TRBD1 might be the D (5 bases). Germline-derived CDR1 and CDR2 are LGHNA and YSLEER. The CDR3 is 17 residues long. The V end lost 4 bases, the J end lost 1 base, and 18 bases lay between the germline ends. CDR3 coding DNA: TGCGCCAGCAGCCTAGAACAAGGGGCTATAGGCACAGATACGCAGTATTTT. The encoded protein is CASSLEQGAIGTDTQYF.

The gene calls are TRBV7-9 and TRBJ2-1; TRBD1 is a possible D gene (5 bases). V lost 6 bases and J lost 12, with 12 bases in between. Germline-derived CDR1 and CDR2 are SEHNR and FQNEAQ (reference sequence). This CDR3 region has 11 residues. This CDR3 reads CASSSQGGQFF. CDR3 nucleotide sequence: TGTGCCAGCAGTTCGCAGGGTGGGCAGTTCTTC.

The chain carries TRBV5-1 and TRBJ1-1; perhaps TRBD1 as D (6 bases). The ends were cut back, 2 bases at V and 5 bases at J, with 13 bases in the middle. Germline V gene data show CDR1 as SGHRS and CDR2 as YFSETQ. This CDR3 comprises 14 residues. CDR3 residues: CASSLEWGRTEAFF. The CDR3 nucleotides are TGCGCCAGCAGCTTAGAATGGGGGCGGACTGAAGCTTTCTTT.

The rearrangement joins TRBV6-5 to TRBJ2-5; a weak D match, TRBD2 (6 bases). In germline, CDR1 is MNHEY, CDR2 SVGAGI. The CDR3 contains 12 residues. The V end was cut by 10 bases, the J end by 7 bases, with 16 bases between. CDR3: CATSPGVGTQYF. CDR3 sequence (DNA): TGTGCCACCTCACCGGGGGTCGGGACCCAGTACTTC.

The rearrangement links TRBV28 to TRBJ2-7, with TRBD1 matching over 9 bases. The CDR3 runs 14 residues. After removal of 5 bases from V and 5 bases from J, the junction contained 7 bases not matched to a gene. CDR1 is MDHEN and CDR2 is SYDVKM in the germline V gene. CDR3: CASSRDRVINEQYF. In DNA form, the CDR3 reads TGTGCCAGCAGTCGGGACAGGGTAATCAACGAGCAGTACTTC.

This chain uses TRBV9 with TRBJ1-5; D is ambiguous. The germline V gene encodes CDR1 SGDLS and CDR2 YYNGEE. The CDR3 spans 13 residues. V was shortened by 1 base and J by 7 bases, with 9 bases between the two germline ends. The CDR3 reads CASSVTPRQPQHF. Here the CDR3 DNA reads TGTGCCAGCAGCGTAACCCCGAGGCAGCCCCAGCATTTT.

The gene calls are TRBV29-1 and TRBJ1-1; possible D gene TRBD1, 5 bases. Germline CDR1 reads SQVTM; CDR2 reads ANQGSEA. This CDR3 comprises 13 residues. The V end lost 3 bases, the J end lost 3 bases, and 11 bases lay between the germline ends. CDR3 nucleotide sequence: TGCAGCGTTGAGCGACGACAGCACACTGAAGCTTTCTTT. Protein: CSVERRQHTEAFF.

This clone showed up just a few times. The chain combines TRBV6-1 with TRBJ2-3, with D possibly matching TRBD2 (7 bases). The CDR3 is made up of 14 amino acids. Germline-derived CDR1 and CDR2 are MNHNS and SASEGT. V dropped 1 base and J dropped 3 bases, with 8 bases sitting between them. CDR3 DNA: TGTGCCAGCAGTGAAGAGGGGGGGACAGATACGCAGTATTTT. Protein product: CASSEEGGTDTQYF.

The genes are TRBV6-4 and TRBJ2-3; TRBD2 matches 11 bases. V dropped 6 bases and J dropped 2; count of bases not matched to a gene: 7. Germline CDR1 MRHNA, CDR2 SNTAGT. The CDR3 is made up of 16 amino acids. The CDR3 sequence is CASSPLAGGSTDTQYF. The DNA for the CDR3 is TGTGCCAGCAGCCCTCTAGCGGGGGGTTCCACAGATACGCAGTATTTT.

This clone was detected once. The sample carries other DNA sequences with the same CDR3. DNA of the CDR3: TGCGCCAGCAGCCTAAGTGAGGTGGTAACCAAAGCTTTCTTT. It is translated as CASSLSEVVTKAFF. V and J are TRBV5-1 and TRBJ1-1; D gene unclear. This CDR3 region has 14 residues. Trimming took off 4 bases at V and 9 bases at J, with 19 bases between the two ends. Germline CDR1 is SGHRS and CDR2 is YFSETQ.

The chain couples TRBV11-1 to TRBJ1-2, with no clear D. Trimming pared 9 bases from V and 0 bases from J, leaving 11 bases between. The CDR3 sequence is 13 residues long. Germline V CDR1 and CDR2: SGHAT, FQDESV (reference sequence). CDR3 residues: CASTPIANYGYTF. The CDR3 DNA reads as TGTGCCAGTACGCCGATAGCTAACTATGGCTACACCTTC.

This CDR3 reads CASSTEQGARVYGYTF. The CDR3 nucleotides are TGTGCCAGCAGCACTGAACAGGGGGCGCGGGTCTATGGCTACACCTTC. The chain employs TRBV7-9 and TRBJ1-2; TRBD1 agrees at 9 bases. CDR1 and CDR2 (germline): SEHNR, FQNEAQ (reference sequence). The CDR3 is made up of 16 amino acids. V was pared by 5 bases and J by 4 bases, with 11 bases of the junction left unmatched. The full variable domain, with the rest looked up from reference TRBV7-9 and TRBJ1-2, is DTGVSQNPRHKITKRGQNVTFRCDPISEHNRLYWYRQTLGQGPEFLTYFQNEAQLEKSRLLSDRFSAERPKGSFSTLEIQRTEQGDSAMYLCASSTEQGARVYGYTFGSGTRLTVV.

The CDR3 bases are TGTGCCAGCAGCCGATTAGGGGACAGGGAGCAGTTCTTC. Protein sequence: CASSRLGDREQFF. The V gene is TRBV7-9, the J gene TRBJ2-1; 8 positions agree with TRBD1. The CDR3 spans 13 residues. Germline V gene lookup returns CDR1 SEHNR and CDR2 FQNEAQ (reference sequence). With 5 bases clipped from V and 10 bases from J, the junction kept 7 bases outside the gene matches.

The chain joins TRBV4-1 to TRBJ2-4; TRBD2 aligns across 9 bases. With V trimmed by 2 bases and J by 7 bases, 15 bases remained unmatched. The CDR3 loop spans 18 amino acids. Germline CDR1 and CDR2: MGHRA and YSYEKL. The DNA of the CDR3 is TGCGCCAGCAGCCAAATTTTGGCCCATTTAGCGGGGGCCAACATTCAGTACTTC. This gives the protein CASSQILAHLAGANIQYF.

This chain joins TRBV7-9 and TRBJ2-1, with 12 bases aligning to TRBD2. The CDR3 totals 15 residues. The ends lost 5 bases at V and 8 bases at J; junction bases unmatched: 7. The germline V gene encodes CDR1 SEHNR and CDR2 FQNEAQ (reference sequence). For the CDR3, the DNA is TGTGCCAGCAGCCCCGGACTAGCGGGGCTGGATGAGCAGTTCTTC. It codes for CASSPGLAGLDEQFF.

The chain links TRBV7-9 to TRBJ1-1; 7 positions agree with TRBD1. This CDR3 comprises 16 residues. V gave up 2 bases and J gave up 0 bases; unmatched junction bases: 6. Germline V CDR1 and CDR2: SEHNR, FQNEAQ (reference sequence). CDR3 protein: CASSLWDRGMNTEAFF. CDR3 DNA: TGTGCCAGCAGCTTATGGGACAGAGGCATGAACACTGAAGCTTTCTTT. The whole variable domain, remainder taken from reference TRBV7-9 and TRBJ1-1, is DTGVSQNPRHKITKRGQNVTFRCDPISEHNRLYWYRQTLGQGPEFLTYFQNEAQLEKSRLLSDRFSAERPKGSFSTLEIQRTEQGDSAMYLCASSLWDRGMNTEAFFGQGTRLTVV.

The V gene is TRBV5-3, the J gene TRBJ2-7; possibly TRBD1 for D (5 bases). Being an ORF, TRBV5-3 has a function that is uncertain. V lost 7 bases and J 3 bases, leaving 14 bases between the germline ends. CDR3 length equals 13 residues. For the CDR3, the DNA is TGTGCCAGAGGGGCGGTTAGTCTCTACGAGCAGTACTTC. Translation gives CARGAVSLYEQYF.

The chain links TRBV11-1 to TRBJ2-1, with a tentative D call TRBD2 (6 bases). Germline V CDR1 and CDR2: SGHAT, FQDESV (reference sequence). CDR3 size: 16 residues. V shed 5 bases and J shed 6 bases, with 20 bases lying between them. The CDR3 is CASSPDWRGAPNEQFF. In nucleotides, the CDR3 is TGTGCCAGCAGCCCCGACTGGAGGGGCGCCCCCAATGAGCAGTTCTTC.

The genes are TRBV5-4 and TRBJ1-2; 9 bases align to TRBD1. V trimming: 1 base; J trimming: 2 bases; junction bases outside the gene matches: 3. The germline CDR1 and CDR2 sequences are SGHNT and YYREEE (reference sequence). The CDR3 extends over 15 amino acids. The CDR3 DNA follows: TGTGCCAGCAGCTTGTTCGGACAGGGGAACTATGGCTACACCTTC. It translates to CASSLFGQGNYGYTF.

The rearrangement links TRBV6-6 to TRBJ1-2; TRBD1 aligns across 8 bases. Germline-derived CDR1 and CDR2 are MNHNY and SVGAGI (reference sequence). The CDR3 totals 14 residues. The V gene end was trimmed by 7 bases and the J gene end by 6 bases; junction bases not matched to a gene: 10. The CDR3 bases are TGTGCCAGCAATCCGACAGGGGTAATTGATGGCTACACCTTC. Protein: CASNPTGVIDGYTF.

There are a few counts of this clone. The chain links TRBV7-9 to TRBJ1-6; the match to TRBD1 covers 7 bases. The CDR3 has 14 amino acids. Germline CDR1 and CDR2: SEHNR and FQNEAQ (reference sequence). Trimming removed 5 bases from V and 3 bases from J; junction bases left unmatched: 1. CDR3 protein: CASSRDSYNSPLHF. CDR3 sequence (DNA): TGTGCCAGCAGCCGGGACAGCTATAATTCACCCCTCCACTTT.

This chain joins TRBV9 and TRBJ1-2; D not certain. Germline V gene lookup returns CDR1 SGDLS and CDR2 YYNGEE. This CDR3 is built from 13 residues. Trimming shortened V by 6 bases and J by 0 bases, and 9 bases separated the two germline ends. CDR3 nucleotides: TGTGCCAGCAAAGCCTCCACTAACTATGGCTACACCTTC. Translation: CASKASTNYGYTF.

V usage is TRBV10-1 and J usage is TRBJ1-4; 7 bases map to TRBD1. V was clipped by 8 bases and J by 8 bases; unmatched bases: 5. The CDR3 runs 12 residues. The germline V gene has CDR1 WNHNN and CDR2 SYGVQD (reference sequence). CDR3 residues: CASAWDSEKLFF. DNA of the CDR3: TGCGCCAGCGCCTGGGACAGCGAAAAACTGTTTTTT.

The sample holds a few counts of this clone. The V and J genes are TRBV6-5 and TRBJ2-1, with 9 bases matching TRBD2. The germline V gene has CDR1 MNHEY and CDR2 SVGAGI. V dropped 2 bases and J dropped 8; count of bases not matched to a gene: 4. This CDR3 region has 14 residues. Written as DNA, the CDR3 is TGTGCCAGCAGTTACGGAGCGGGGGGCTATGAGCAGTTCTTC. This sequence encodes CASSYGAGGYEQFF.

The chain employs TRBV2 and TRBJ2-3; D is unclear. The CDR3 extends over 13 amino acids. Trimming left V 4 bases short and J 5 bases short, with 10 bases between. Germline V gene lookup returns CDR1 SNHLY and CDR2 FYNNEI. The DNA of the CDR3 is TGTGCCAGCAGTGGCCAGTATCAAGATACGCAGTATTTT. It specifies CASSGQYQDTQYF.